The source of this T cell receptor (beta chain) is a study of T-cell reconstitution after alpha-beta-depleted transplantation in children. Whole-study findings and limits: In patients about two months after transplant, alpha-beta T cells reportedly arose from several hundred expanded graft clones. Recipient T cells and thymic progenitors that survived gave rise to the high TCRbeta diversity observed at day 60 in some patients.

This clonotype was recorded at least ten times. Its antigen remains unknown. V was cut by 3 bases and J by 4 bases, with 13 bases left in between. CDR1 DFQATT and CDR2 SNEGSKA come from the germline V gene (reference sequence). This CDR3 contains 14 residues. Preparation of the TCRbeta library involved a method that used unique molecular identifiers. Via MiXCR, TCRdb re-called the PCR reads, giving one row per CDR3 protein. This table holds under 20,000 distinct CDR3 sequences, 10% to 15% found once. The TCR originated in a female patient between 2 and 15 years old who had a stem cell transplant for congenital amegakaryocytic thrombocytopenia, so the T cells may come from the graft donor. Sample: PBMCs, mostly from graft donor cells, taken 60 days after TCRalphabeta/CD19-depleted stem cell transplant. The rearrangement uses TRBV20-1 and TRBJ1-5; the D gene is possibly TRBD1 (6 bases). CDR3 residues: CSARGGHINQPQHF. CDR3 coding DNA: TGCAGTGCTAGGGGGGGGCATATTAATCAGCCCCAGCATTTT.